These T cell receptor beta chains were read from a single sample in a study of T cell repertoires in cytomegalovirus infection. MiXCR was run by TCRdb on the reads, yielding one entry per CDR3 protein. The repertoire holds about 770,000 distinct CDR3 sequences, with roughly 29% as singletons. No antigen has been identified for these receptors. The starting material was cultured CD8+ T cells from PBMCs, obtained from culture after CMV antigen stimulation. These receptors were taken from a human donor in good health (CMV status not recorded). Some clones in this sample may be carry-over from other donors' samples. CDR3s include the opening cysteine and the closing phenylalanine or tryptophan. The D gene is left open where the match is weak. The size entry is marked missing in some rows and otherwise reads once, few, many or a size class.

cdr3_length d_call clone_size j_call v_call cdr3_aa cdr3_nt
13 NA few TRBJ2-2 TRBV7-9 CASSHPGTGELFF TGTGCCAGCAGTCACCCGGGCACCGGGGAGCTGTTTTTT
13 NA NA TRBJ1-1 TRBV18 CASSPPTRTEAFF TGTGCCAGCTCACCACCAACGCGGACTGAAGCTTTCTTT
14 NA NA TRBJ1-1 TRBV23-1 CASSFRFAGAEAFF TGCGCCAGCAGTTTTCGATTTGCAGGGGCTGAAGCTTTCTTT
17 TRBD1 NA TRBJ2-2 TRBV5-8 CASSLDHGQGNTGELFF TGTGCCAGCAGCTTGGACCACGGACAGGGAAACACCGGGGAGCTGTTTTTT
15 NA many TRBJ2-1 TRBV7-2 CASSGLRGSYNEQFF TGTGCCAGCAGCGGGCTGCGAGGGTCCTACAATGAGCAGTTCTTC
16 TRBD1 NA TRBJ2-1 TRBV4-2 CASSLLGTGDHNEQFF TGTGCCAGCAGCCTGCTTGGGACAGGGGACCACAATGAGCAGTTCTTC
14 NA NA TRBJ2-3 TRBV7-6 CASGSGASTDTQYF TGTGCCAGCGGCTCGGGAGCGAGCACAGATACGCAGTATTTT
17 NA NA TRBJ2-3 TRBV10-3 CAISEYQTGWSTDTQYF TGTGCCATCAGTGAGTATCAGACTGGATGGAGCACAGATACGCAGTATTTT
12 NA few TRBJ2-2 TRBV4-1 CASSWQTGELFF TGCGCCAGCAGCTGGCAGACCGGGGAGCTGTTTTTT
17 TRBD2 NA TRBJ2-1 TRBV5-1 CASSWLSGVSSYNEQFF TGCGCCAGCAGCTGGCTTAGCGGGGTCAGCTCCTACAATGAGCAGTTCTTC
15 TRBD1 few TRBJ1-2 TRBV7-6 CASSHGTGISWGYTF TGTGCCAGCAGCCACGGGACAGGGATTTCTTGGGGCTACACCTTC
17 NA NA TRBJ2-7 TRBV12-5 CASGFNPLEGETGEQYF TGTGCTAGTGGTTTTAACCCCCTTGAGGGGGAAACAGGCGAGCAGTACTTC
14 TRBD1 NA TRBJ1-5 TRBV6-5 CASRTQGRDQPQHF TGTGCCAGCAGAACACAGGGGCGGGATCAGCCCCAGCATTTT
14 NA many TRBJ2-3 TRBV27 CASSTSPSTDTQYF TGTGCCAGCAGTACCTCCCCCAGCACAGATACGCAGTATTTT
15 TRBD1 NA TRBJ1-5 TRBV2 CASRSGGDSNQPQHF TGTGCCAGCAGATCAGGGGGAGATAGCAATCAGCCCCAGCATTTT
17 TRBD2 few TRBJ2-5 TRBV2 CASISGLAGGQQETQYF TGTGCCAGCATTTCCGGACTAGCGGGGGGGCAGCAAGAGACTCAGTACTTC
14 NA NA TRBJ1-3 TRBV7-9 CASSLQAAGNTIYF TGTGCCAGCAGCTTACAGGCAGCTGGAAACACCATATATTTT
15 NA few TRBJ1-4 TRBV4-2 CASSQDRATNEKLFF TGTGCCAGCAGCCAAGATCGGGCAACTAATGAAAAACTGTTTTTT
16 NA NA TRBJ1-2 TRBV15 CATSRDRLGANYGYTF TGTGCCACCAGCAGAGATCGACTGGGGGCGAACTATGGCTACACCTTC
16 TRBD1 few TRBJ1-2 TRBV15 CATSRDQDRAVYGYTF TGTGCCACCAGCAGAGATCAGGACAGGGCAGTCTATGGCTACACCTTC
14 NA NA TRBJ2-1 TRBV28 CASTSLVRNNEQFF TGTGCCAGCACCTCCCTGGTACGAAACAATGAGCAGTTCTTC
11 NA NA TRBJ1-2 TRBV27 CASGGVGGYTF TGTGCCAGTGGGGGGGTGGGTGGCTACACCTTC
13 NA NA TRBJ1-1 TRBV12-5 CARGHGPNSEAFF TGTGCTAGAGGTCACGGACCGAACTCTGAAGCTTTCTTT
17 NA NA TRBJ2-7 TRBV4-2 CASSQERGTVGPYEQYF TGTGCCAGCAGCCAAGAAAGGGGGACGGTGGGGCCTTACGAGCAGTACTTC
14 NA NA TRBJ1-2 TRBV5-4 CASSFEGVAYGYTF TGTGCCAGCAGCTTTGAGGGGGTCGCGTATGGCTACACCTTC
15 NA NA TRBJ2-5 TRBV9 CASSGPGTRTRPQYF TGTGCCAGCAGCGGACCCGGGACCCGAACTCGGCCCCAGTACTTC
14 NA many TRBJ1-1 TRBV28 CASSFSRGNTEAFF TGTGCCAGCAGCTTCTCCAGGGGGAACACTGAAGCTTTCTTT
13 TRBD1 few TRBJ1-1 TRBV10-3 CAISSRDREEAFF TGTGCCATCAGTAGCCGGGACAGGGAAGAAGCTTTCTTT
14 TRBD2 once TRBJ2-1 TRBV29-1 CSVEQRGVYNEQFF TGCAGCGTTGAACAGCGGGGGGTCTACAATGAGCAGTTCTTC
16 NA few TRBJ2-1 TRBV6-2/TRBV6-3 CASSPHSGDSYNEQFF TGTGCCAGCAGTCCCCATAGCGGCGATTCCTACAATGAGCAGTTCTTC
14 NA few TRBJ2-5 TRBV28 CASSLRGREGTQYF TGTGCCAGCAGTTTACGCGGAAGGGAAGGGACCCAGTACTTC
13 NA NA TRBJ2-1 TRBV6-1 CASSEEKGNEQFF TGTGCCAGCAGTGAAGAAAAGGGCAATGAGCAGTTCTTC
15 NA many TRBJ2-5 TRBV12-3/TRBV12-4 CASRAGTDWRETQYF TGTGCCAGCAGAGCCGGGACGGATTGGCGGGAGACCCAGTACTTC
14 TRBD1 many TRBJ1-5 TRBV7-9 CASSPDREHQPQHF TGTGCCAGCAGCCCCGACAGGGAACATCAGCCCCAGCATTTT
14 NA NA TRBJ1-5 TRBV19 CASSPGAWGQPQHF TGTGCCAGTTCCCCAGGGGCGTGGGGGCAGCCCCAGCATTTT
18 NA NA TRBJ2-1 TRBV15 CATSRDYRSLGSYNEQFF TGTGCCACCAGCAGAGATTATCGGAGCCTAGGCTCCTACAATGAGCAGTTCTTC
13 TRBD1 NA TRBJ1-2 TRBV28 CASSHDRGHGYTF TGTGCCAGCAGCCATGACAGGGGGCATGGCTACACCTTC
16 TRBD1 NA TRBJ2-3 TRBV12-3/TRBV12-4 CASKAGQGSSTDTQYF TGTGCCAGCAAAGCGGGACAGGGGTCAAGCACAGATACGCAGTATTTT
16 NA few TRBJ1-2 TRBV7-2 CASSPIREGSGYGYTF TGTGCCAGCAGCCCGATTAGGGAGGGGTCGGGCTATGGCTACACCTTC
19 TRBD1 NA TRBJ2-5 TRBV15 CATSRDEIPGTGGRETQYF TGTGCCACCAGCAGAGATGAGATTCCGGGGACAGGGGGGAGAGAGACCCAGTACTTC
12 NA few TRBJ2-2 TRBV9 CASSPTGHELFF TGTGCCAGCAGCCCCACCGGACACGAGCTGTTTTTT
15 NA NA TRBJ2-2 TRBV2 CASRTRFRDTGELFF TGTGCCTCACGAACCCGGTTCAGGGACACCGGGGAGCTGTTTTTT
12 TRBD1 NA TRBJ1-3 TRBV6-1 CASSLNRDSLYF TGTGCCAGCAGCCTAAACCGGGACAGCTTATATTTT
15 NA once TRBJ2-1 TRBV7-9 CASSSEGEPAYEQFF TGTGCCAGCAGCTCTGAGGGGGAACCGGCCTATGAGCAGTTCTTC
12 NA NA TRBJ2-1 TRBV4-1 CAISDGGNEQFF TGCGCCATCTCGGACGGTGGGAATGAGCAGTTCTTC
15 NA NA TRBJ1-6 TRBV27 CASSLVGIYNSPLHF TGTGCCAGCAGTTTAGTGGGAATCTATAATTCACCCCTCCACTTT
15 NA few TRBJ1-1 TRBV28 CASSLWGHPNTEAFF TGTGCCAGCAGTTTATGGGGACACCCGAACACTGAAGCTTTCTTT
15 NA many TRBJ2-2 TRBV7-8 CASRSVGDRTGELFF TGTGCCAGCAGATCTGTGGGGGACCGCACCGGGGAGCTGTTTTTT
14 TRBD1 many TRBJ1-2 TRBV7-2 CASSSWTGDYGYTF TGTGCCAGCAGCTCCTGGACAGGGGACTATGGCTACACCTTC
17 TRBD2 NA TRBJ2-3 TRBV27 CASSLIDGAGGPIEQYF TGTGCCAGCAGTTTAATCGACGGAGCGGGGGGGCCTATCGAGCAGTATTTT
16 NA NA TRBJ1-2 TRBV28 CASSLEDLGLPEGYTF TGTGCCAGCAGTTTAGAAGACTTAGGGCTACCGGAAGGCTACACCTTC
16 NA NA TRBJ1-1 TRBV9 CASSQHSDGKNTEAFF TGTGCCAGCAGCCAACATTCTGACGGGAAGAACACTGAAGCTTTCTTT
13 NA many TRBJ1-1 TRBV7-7 CASSLGTRTEAFF TGTGCTAGCAGCTTGGGGACGAGAACTGAAGCTTTCTTT
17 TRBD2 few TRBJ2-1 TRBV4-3 CASSQVAGTSEYNEQFF TGCGCCAGCAGCCAAGTCGCCGGGACTAGCGAATACAATGAGCAGTTCTTC
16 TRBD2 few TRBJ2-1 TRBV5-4 CASSDRERGGYNEQFF TGTGCCAGCAGCGACCGGGAGCGGGGGGGGTACAATGAGCAGTTCTTC
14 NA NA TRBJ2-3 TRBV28 CASSLSDPLDTQYF TGTGCCAGCAGTTTGTCGGACCCATTAGATACGCAGTATTTT
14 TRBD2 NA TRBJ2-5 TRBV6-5 CASSLAGWGETQYF TGTGCCAGCAGTCTAGCGGGGTGGGGAGAGACCCAGTACTTC
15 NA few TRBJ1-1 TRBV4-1 CASSQEGHGNTEAFF TGCGCCAGCAGCCAAGAAGGTCATGGGAACACTGAAGCTTTCTTT
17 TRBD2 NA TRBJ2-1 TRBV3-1 CASSQTTSGAIYNEQFF TGTGCCAGCAGTCAAACGACTAGCGGGGCGATCTACAATGAGCAGTTCTTC